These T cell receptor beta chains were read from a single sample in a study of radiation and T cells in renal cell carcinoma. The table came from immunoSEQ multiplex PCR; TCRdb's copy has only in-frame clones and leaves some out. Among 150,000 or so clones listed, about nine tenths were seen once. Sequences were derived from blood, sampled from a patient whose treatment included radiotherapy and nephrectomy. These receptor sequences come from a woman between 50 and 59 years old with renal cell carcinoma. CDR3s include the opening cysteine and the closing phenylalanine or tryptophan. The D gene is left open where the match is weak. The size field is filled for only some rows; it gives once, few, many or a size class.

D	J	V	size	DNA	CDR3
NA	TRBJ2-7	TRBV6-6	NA	TGTGCCAGCAGTCCCAGGGATTTCTACTACGAGCAGTACTTC	CASSPRDFYYEQYF
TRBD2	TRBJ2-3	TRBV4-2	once	TGTGCCAGCAGCCAAGAGGCTTCGGGGGGGCGGACAGATACGCAGTATTTT	CASSQEASGGRTDTQYF
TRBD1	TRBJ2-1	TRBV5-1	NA	TGCGCCAGCAGCCCTGTGGACAGGACCTTCTACAATGAGCAGTTCTTC	CASSPVDRTFYNEQFF
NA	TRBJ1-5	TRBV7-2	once	TGTGCCAGCAGCGATAGAGGGGGGAACAGCAATCAGCCCCAGCATTTT	CASSDRGGNSNQPQHF
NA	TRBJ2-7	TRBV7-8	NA	TGTGCCAGCAGCTTGACACCATCCTACGAGCAGTACTTC	CASSLTPSYEQYF
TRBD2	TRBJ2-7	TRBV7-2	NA	TGTGCCAGCAGCCCGACTAGCGGGGGGACCTACGAGCAGTACTTC	CASSPTSGGTYEQYF
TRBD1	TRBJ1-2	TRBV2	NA	TGTGCCAGCAGCCAGGTTCCGACAGGGGGCTATGGCTACACCTTC	CASSQVPTGGYGYTF
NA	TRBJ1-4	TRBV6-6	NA	TGTGCCAGCAGTTACTCCGCTGGGGGGCAGGTTGAAAAACTGTTTTTT	CASSYSAGGQVEKLFF
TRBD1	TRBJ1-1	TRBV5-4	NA	TGTGCCAGCAGCCGCCGGGACAGACTTAACACTGAAGCTTTCTTT	CASSRRDRLNTEAFF
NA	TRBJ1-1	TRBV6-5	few	TGTGCCAGCAGTTACTCGATCAGAGTGAACACTGAAGCTTTCTTT	CASSYSIRVNTEAFF
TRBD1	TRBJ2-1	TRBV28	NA	TGTGCCAGCAGTTTGATGGGGACAGCTTACAATGAGCAGTTCTTC	CASSLMGTAYNEQFF
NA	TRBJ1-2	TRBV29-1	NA	TGCAGCGTTGAAGTAGGACGGGAGGTAGATGGCTACACCTTC	CSVEVGREVDGYTF
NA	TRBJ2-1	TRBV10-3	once	TGTGCCATCAGTGAAGTGGGCTCCTACAATGAGCAGTTCTTC	CAISEVGSYNEQFF
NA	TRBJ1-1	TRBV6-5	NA	TGTGCCAGCAGTTACTTGGGGAACACTGAAGCTTTCTTT	CASSYLGNTEAFF
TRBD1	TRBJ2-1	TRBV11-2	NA	TGTGCCAGCAGCTCGAACCTACCGGGACAGGGGGCAAATGAGCAGTTCTTC	CASSSNLPGQGANEQFF
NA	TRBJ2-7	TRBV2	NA	TGTGCCAGCACGAAACATGAGGACCTCACGGGTGAGCAGTACTTC	CASTKHEDLTGEQYF
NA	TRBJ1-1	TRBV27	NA	TGTGCCAGCAGTCCTCTGGGACTTGTTAACACTGAAGCTTTCTTT	CASSPLGLVNTEAFF
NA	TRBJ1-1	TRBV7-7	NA	TGTGCTAGCAGCTTAGATATGAACACTGAAGCTTTCTTT	CASSLDMNTEAFF
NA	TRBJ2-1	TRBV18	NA	TGTGCCAGCTCACCACGGTTAGGGAGCTCCTACAATGAGCAGTTCTTC	CASSPRLGSSYNEQFF
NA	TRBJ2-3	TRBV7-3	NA	TGTGCCAGCAGCACGGGATTCATCACAGATACGCAGTATTTT	CASSTGFITDTQYF
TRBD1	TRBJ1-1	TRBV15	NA	TGTGCCACCAGCAGAGAACCGACAGGGGAAGCTTTCTTT	CATSREPTGEAFF
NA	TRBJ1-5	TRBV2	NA	TGTGCCAGCAGGGTTATGGTTAATCAGCCCCAGCATTTT	CASRVMVNQPQHF
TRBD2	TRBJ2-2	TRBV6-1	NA	TGTGCCAGCAGTGCAAGCGGGGCATACACCGGGGAGCTGTTTTTT	CASSASGAYTGELFF
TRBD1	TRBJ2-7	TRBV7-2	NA	TGTGCCAGCAGCCGGGACAGGGGATTCGACGAGCAGTACTTC	CASSRDRGFDEQYF
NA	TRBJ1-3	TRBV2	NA	TGTGCCAGCAGAACCCATCTCTCCTCAACCCCTAGACACACGAGGTCTGGAAACACCATATATTTT	CASRTHLSSTPRHTRSGNTIYF
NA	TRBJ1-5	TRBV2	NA	TGTGCCAGCAGCGGATTAAATCAGCCCCAGCATTTT	CASSGLNQPQHF
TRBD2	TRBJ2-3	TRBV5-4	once	TGTGCCAGCAGCATGGGACTAGCGGGGGGGGCAGATACGCAGTATTTT	CASSMGLAGGADTQYF
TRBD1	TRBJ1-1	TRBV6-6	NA	TGTGCCAGCAGCTATTCACAATGGACAGGGGAGAGTAAGGCTTTCTTT	CASSYSQWTGESKAFF
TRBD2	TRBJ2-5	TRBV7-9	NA	TGTGCCAGCAGCCCCGGGGCGGGAGGGCTCCAAGAGACCCAGTACTTC	CASSPGAGGLQETQYF
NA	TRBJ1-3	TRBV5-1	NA	TGCGCCAGCAGCTTAGTGACGGCTAGCTCTGGAAACACCATATATTTT	CASSLVTASSGNTIYF
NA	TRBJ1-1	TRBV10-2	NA	TGCGCCAGCAGAGCGGCCCTTTACCGTGGAGCTTTCTTT	CASRAALYRGAFF
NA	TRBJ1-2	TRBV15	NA	TGTGCCACCAGCAGAGATGTGGGCCTACGGGTTCGCTATGGCTACACCTTC	CATSRDVGLRVRYGYTF
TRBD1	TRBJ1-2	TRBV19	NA	TGTGCCAGTAGTATGTCATCAGGGGGTCGGTATGGCTACACCTTC	CASSMSSGGRYGYTF
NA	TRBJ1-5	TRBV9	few	TGTGCCAGCAGCTACGGGGGCGCGAATCAGCCCCAGCATTTT	CASSYGGANQPQHF
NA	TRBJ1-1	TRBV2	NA	TGTGCCAGCAGCGAACGGACAGAGATGAACACTGAAGCTTTCTTT	CASSERTEMNTEAFF
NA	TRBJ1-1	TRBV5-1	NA	TGCGCCAGCAGCGAGGAGGGGTGGACTGAAGCTTTCTTT	CASSEEGWTEAFF
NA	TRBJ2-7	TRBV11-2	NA	TGTGCCAGCAGCTTAGGGGGAAACGAGCAGTACTTC	CASSLGGNEQYF
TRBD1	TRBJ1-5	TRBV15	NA	TGTGCCACCAGCAGAGTAGGGGGCGGCAATCAGCCCCAGCATTTT	CATSRVGGGNQPQHF
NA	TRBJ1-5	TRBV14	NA	TGTGCCAGCAGCCAAGGGACACTTCAGCCCCAGCATTTT	CASSQGTLQPQHF
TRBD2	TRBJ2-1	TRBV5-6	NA	TGTGCCAGCAGCTTGGCCGCTAGCGGGTCCTACAATGAGCAGTTCTTC	CASSLAASGSYNEQFF
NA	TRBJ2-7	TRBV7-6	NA	TGTGCCAGCAGCTTAAGGAGTAGCGGAACCTACGAGCAGTACTTC	CASSLRSSGTYEQYF
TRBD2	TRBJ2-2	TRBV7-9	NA	TGTGCCAGCAGCTTTGCGGGGGGTAACACCGGGGAGCTGTTTTTT	CASSFAGGNTGELFF
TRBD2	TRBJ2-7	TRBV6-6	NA	TGTGCCAGCAGTTCCCCAGCGGGGGGTTCCGAGCAGTACTTC	CASSSPAGGSEQYF
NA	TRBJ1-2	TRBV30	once	TGTGCCTGGAGTGTATCAGGGTCGGGTGGCTACACCTTC	CAWSVSGSGGYTF
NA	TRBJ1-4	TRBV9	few	TGTGCCAGCAGCGTGGGTCTGAATGAAAAACTGTTTTTT	CASSVGLNEKLFF
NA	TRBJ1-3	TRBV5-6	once	TGTGCCAGCAGGGGTGTAGGGACTGGAAACACCATATATTTT	CASRGVGTGNTIYF
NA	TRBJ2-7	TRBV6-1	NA	TGTGCCAGCTGTTTTACAGTAGACCGTGGGGACGAGCAGTACTTC	CASCFTVDRGDEQYF
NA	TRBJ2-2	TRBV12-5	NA	TGTGCTAGTGGTTTGCCCCTGATTGCAGGAGGCACCGGGGAGCTGTTTTTT	CASGLPLIAGGTGELFF
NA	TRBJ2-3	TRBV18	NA	TGTGCCAGCTCACCCCCAAACACAGATACGCAGTATTTT	CASSPPNTDTQYF
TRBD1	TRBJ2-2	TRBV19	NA	TGTGCCACCTCCGGGACAGGGTTTACCGGGGAGCTGTTTTTT	CATSGTGFTGELFF